This T cell receptor beta chain originates from a study of identical twins. Study-level points and caveats: Cord blood beta clonotypes that were abundant carried fewer insertions, and memory repertoires showed no such trend. Out-of-frame beta chain sequences displayed weaker excess sharing between twins. Findings came from cross-sectional statistics, without long-term follow-up of donors.

TCRdb reprocessed the 5' RACE reads via MiXCR and lists one record per CDR3 protein. The data contain fewer than 500,000 distinct CDR3 sequences, roughly an eighth of them singletons. The CDR3 length is 14 residues. CDR1 and CDR2 from the germline V gene are LGHDT and YNNKEL (reference sequence). The V segment lost 6 bases and the J segment 4 bases; nucleotides outside the gene matches: 7. This clonotype was seen ten or more times. Its antigen is as yet unknown. The same specimen was also included in a second study, on yellow fever vaccine responses in identical twins.

The V and J genes are TRBV3-1 and TRBJ2-5, with TRBD2 matching 8 bases. The material sequenced was CD4+ T cells sorted from blood. The clonotype was recovered from a woman in her late teens or twenties in good health. CDR3 DNA sequence: TGTGCCAGCAGTCTTAGCGGGAAGTCAGAGACCCAGTACTTC. Translating it yields CASSLSGKSETQYF.